This passage covers 28 T cell receptor beta chains from one sample sequenced in a study of CD8+CD57+ T cells in acquired aplastic anemia. The use of genomic DNA as template underpinned the TCR beta VDJ and CDR3 profiling. TCRdb fed the reads into MiXCR, producing one record per CDR3 protein. Among approximately 200,000 distinct CDR3 sequences, around 60% were seen once, and the ten largest hold around 32%. Sequenced input: sorted CD4+, CD8+, or CD8+CD57+ T cells (not recorded which) from PBMCs. Receptor source: a human donor in good health.

This chain uses TRBV10-3 with TRBJ2-1; D might be TRBD2 (6 bases). Germline V gives CDR1 ENHRY, CDR2 SYGVKD. V lost 6 bases and J lost 7, with 16 bases in between. There are 14 residues in the CDR3. The CDR3 spells CAIRAVAALNEQFF. As DNA, the CDR3 is TGTGCCATCAGGGCAGTAGCGGCCTTGAATGAGCAGTTCTTC.

The rearrangement joins TRBV10-1 to TRBJ2-5; 9 nucleotides agree with TRBD2. The J segment lost 0 bases and the V segment lost 9 bases, leaving 8 bases of the junction unmatched. There are 15 residues in the CDR3. Germline CDR1 reads WNHNN; CDR2 reads SYGVQD (reference sequence). The CDR3 region is CASSVLAGNQETQYF. CDR3 bases: TGCGCCAGTTCTGTCCTAGCGGGGAACCAAGAGACCCAGTACTTC.

V and J are TRBV9 and TRBJ2-7; maybe TRBD2 (5 bases). V dropped 0 bases and J dropped 5 bases, with 18 bases sitting between them. CDR1 and CDR2 (germline): SGDLS, YYNGEE. This CDR3 contains 16 residues. As DNA, the CDR3 is TGTGCCAGCAGCGTAGATGCAGGACTGGGTAGGAACGAGCAGTACTTC. It encodes CASSVDAGLGRNEQYF.

This clonotype was observed once. The gene calls are TRBV15 and TRBJ1-5; D uncertain. Trimming left V 0 bases short and J 7 bases short, with 13 bases between. Germline V CDR1 and CDR2: LNHNV, YYDKDF (reference sequence). The CDR3 totals 15 residues. CDR3 sequence: CATSRDFGLGQPQHF. For the CDR3, the DNA is TGTGCCACCAGCAGAGATTTTGGGTTGGGCCAGCCCCAGCATTTT. Drawing the rest from reference TRBV15 and TRBJ1-5, the complete variable domain is DAMVIQNPRYQVTQFGKPVTLSCSQTLNHNVMYWYQQKSSQAPKLLFHYYDKDFNNEADTPDNFQSRRPNTSFCFLDIRSPGLGDTAMYLCATSRDFGLGQPQHFGDGTRLSIL.

J is TRBJ1-1 and V is TRBV5-1; 7 bases line up with TRBD2. Matching the DNA end better, TRBJ2-2 makes the J call doubtful. The CDR3 consists of 14 residues. Germline V lookup: CDR1 SGHRS, CDR2 YFSETQ. The CDR3 is CASSSGGLTGELFF. The CDR3 region has the DNA TGCGCCAGCAGCTCGGGGGGTTTAACCGGGGAGCTGTTTTTT.

J is TRBJ1-1 and V is TRBV10-3, with 10 bases identical to TRBD1. The CDR3 is made up of 16 amino acids. Germline CDR1 reads ENHRY; CDR2 reads SYGVKD. Trimming at V came to 6 bases and at J to 0 bases, leaving 7 bases not matched to a gene. The DNA for the CDR3 is TGTGCCATCAGCGCGGGACAGGGGAACATGAACACTGAAGCTTTCTTT. This sequence encodes CAISAGQGNMNTEAFF.

This clonotype was found many times. The chain carries TRBV6-5 and TRBJ1-5; unclear D gene. Trimming took 0 bases from V and 3 from J, leaving 6 bases between them. The CDR3 is 14 amino acids. CDR1 is MNHEY, CDR2 SVGAGI, per germline. This CDR3 reads CASSYSPINQPQHF. CDR3 sequence (DNA): TGTGCCAGCAGTTACTCTCCCATCAATCAGCCCCAGCATTTT.

This CDR3 is CASSEGDSPLHF. DNA of the CDR3: TGTGCCAGCAGTGAAGGAGATTCACCCCTCCACTTT. The rearrangement joins TRBV7-3 to TRBJ1-6; D is unresolved. V was cut by 6 bases and J by 8 bases, with 8 bases left in between. This CDR3 is 12 amino acids long. From germline, CDR1 is SGHTA and CDR2 FQGTGA.

The rearrangement uses TRBV7-9 and TRBJ1-5; 7 nucleotides match TRBD1. Losses at the gene ends were 4 bases for V and 6 bases for J; bases not matched to a gene: 6. CDR1 is SEHNR, CDR2 FQNEAQ, per germline (reference sequence). This CDR3 contains 14 residues. CDR3 loop: CASSSGTESQPQHF. The CDR3 bases are TGTGCCAGCAGCTCCGGGACAGAAAGTCAGCCCCAGCATTTT.

The chain has TRBV7-9 and TRBJ2-5; 10 positions agree with TRBD1. Germline CDR1 and CDR2: SEHNR and FQNEAQ (reference sequence). J lost 5 bases, V lost 6 bases, and 6 bases had no gene match. This CDR3 region has 14 residues. This chain's CDR3 is CASRPTGGWETQYF. For the CDR3, the DNA is TGTGCCAGCAGACCGACAGGGGGCTGGGAGACCCAGTACTTC.

The chain combines TRBV10-3 with TRBJ1-1, with TRBD1 matching 9 bases. The CDR3 totals 16 residues. Germline V gene lookup returns CDR1 ENHRY and CDR2 SYGVKD. The V and J ends lost 11 bases and 2 bases, in that order; junction bases with no gene match: 15. The CDR3, as DNA: TGTGCCGCGGGACAGGGTGCAGTTTCGGGTAACACTGAAGCTTTCTTT. It translates to CAAGQGAVSGNTEAFF.

This clonotype was seen at least ten times. The gene calls are TRBV6-2 or TRBV6-3 and TRBJ2-7; D tentatively reads TRBD1 or TRBD2 (5 bases each). CDR3 length equals 16 residues. The V end lost 2 bases, the J end lost 3 bases, and 17 bases lay between the germline ends. The germline CDR1 and CDR2 sequences are MNHEY and SVGEGT. CDR3 protein: CASSYLPGRGFYEQYF. The CDR3 bases are TGTGCCAGCAGTTACCTCCCGGGACGAGGATTCTACGAGCAGTACTTC.

The rearrangement links TRBV9 to TRBJ2-7; 8 nucleotides match TRBD1. This CDR3 region has 15 residues. The V gene's germline CDR1 is SGDLS and CDR2 YYNGEE. The J segment lost 3 bases and the V segment lost 5 bases, leaving 10 bases of the junction unmatched. The CDR3 here is CASSLGQGAIYEQYF. The CDR3 bases are TGTGCCAGCAGTCTCGGGCAGGGGGCAATCTACGAGCAGTACTTC.

This chain's CDR3 is CAISEGGGTFVSYEQYF. The DNA for the CDR3 is TGTGCCATCAGTGAGGGGGGGGGCACCTTCGTCTCCTACGAGCAGTACTTC. This rearrangement joins TRBV10-3 to TRBJ2-7; a possible D gene is TRBD2 (7 bases). With 2 bases removed from V and 0 bases from J, the gap between germline ends came to 17 bases. The CDR3 has 17 residues. Germline V lookup: CDR1 ENHRY, CDR2 SYGVKD.

This clonotype came up once. Relative to the germline gene, one junction end is altered; a read error may explain this. The rearrangement links TRBV20-1 to TRBJ2-3; D may be TRBD1 (5 bases). The CDR3 is 12 amino acids. CDR1 DFQATT and CDR2 SNEGSKA come from the germline V gene (reference sequence). CDR3 protein: CSARGVTDAQYF. CDR3 DNA: TGCAGTGCTAGAGGCGTGACAGATGCGCAGTATTTT.

About this clonotype: At one end the junction does not follow the germline gene, possibly because of a read error. This chain joins TRBV5-1 and TRBJ1-1, with 9 bases lining up with TRBD1. The CDR3 consists of 16 residues. The germline gives CDR1 SGHRS, CDR2 YFSETQ. The CDR3 nucleotides read TGTGCCAGCAGCCAAGGGACAGGGAGTTGGTACACTGAAGCTTTCTTT. Its translation is CASSQGTGSWYTEAFF.

V is TRBV24-1 and J is TRBJ1-1, with 8 nucleotides matching TRBD1. The germline V gene encodes CDR1 KGHDR and CDR2 SFDVKD. V lost 7 bases, J lost 2 bases, and 2 bases stayed unmatched. CDR3 length: 13 residues. The CDR3 region has the DNA TGTGCCACCAGAGACAGGGGAAACACTGAAGCTTTCTTT. It specifies CATRDRGNTEAFF.

The CDR3 protein is CASSYGQATDTQYF. Written as DNA, the CDR3 is TGCGCCAGCAGCTACGGACAGGCAACAGATACGCAGTATTTT. The chain joins TRBV5-1 to TRBJ2-3; 7 bases map to TRBD1. The CDR3 runs to 14 residues. Per germline, CDR1 SGHRS and CDR2 YFSETQ. Trimming at V came to 3 bases and at J to 3 bases, leaving 4 bases not matched to a gene.

Of note for this clonotype: A much larger clone differs by one base, so this may be a read error. J is TRBJ1-1 and V is TRBV6-6; D gene unclear. CDR1 is MNHNY, CDR2 SVGAGI, per germline (reference sequence). The CDR3 totals 11 residues. The CDR3 DNA follows: TGTGCCTGCAGTTCAGGAGGAGAAGCTTTCTTT. As protein: CACSSGGEAFF.

CDR3 protein: CAIPDRASGELFF. The CDR3 DNA sequence: TGTGCCATCCCGGACAGGGCGTCCGGGGAGCTGTTTTTT. This chain links TRBV14 with TRBJ2-2; TRBD1 matches at 8 bases. V lost 10 bases, J lost 6 bases, and 7 bases stayed unmatched. From germline, CDR1 is SGHDN and CDR2 FVKESK. The CDR3 spans 13 residues.

The gene calls are TRBV7-9 and TRBJ1-1; a possible D gene is TRBD1 (6 bases). Germline V gene sequence: CDR1 SEHNR, CDR2 FQNEAQ (reference sequence). The CDR3 consists of 12 residues. The V end was cut by 3 bases, the J end by 8 bases, with 10 bases between. DNA for the CDR3: TGTGCCAGCAGCTTTAGGACAGACGAAGCTTTCTTT. This gives the protein CASSFRTDEAFF.

This clonotype was counted many times. The rearrangement links TRBV6-5 to TRBJ1-2; TRBD1 aligns across 8 bases. CDR1 is MNHEY and CDR2 is SVGAGI in the germline V gene. J gave up 6 bases and V 2 bases, and 8 bases lay outside the gene matches. The CDR3 loop spans 15 amino acids. CDR3 sequence: CASSYRYQGADGYTF. The CDR3 bases are TGTGCCAGCAGTTACAGATACCAGGGGGCTGATGGCTACACCTTC.

This chain connects TRBV10-3 to TRBJ1-1; 10 bases agree with TRBD1. The V segment lost 0 bases and the J segment 1 base; nucleotides outside the gene matches: 11. This CDR3 has 19 amino acids. Germline V gene lookup returns CDR1 ENHRY and CDR2 SYGVKD. This CDR3 is CAISESGQGSAGANTEAFF. The CDR3 nucleotides read TGTGCCATCAGTGAGTCGGGACAGGGGTCTGCGGGCGCGAACACTGAAGCTTTCTTT.

This clonotype occurred once. Here the CDR3 DNA reads TGCAGTGCTAGTTCTGGGGAGGTCACTGAAGCTTTCTTT. Translating it yields CSASSGEVTEAFF. This chain joins TRBV20-1 and TRBJ1-1; D call uncertain. Germline CDR1 reads DFQATT; CDR2 reads SNEGSKA (reference sequence). This CDR3 is built from 13 residues. Trimming took 3 bases from V and 4 from J, leaving 12 bases between them.

V usage is TRBV5-8 and J usage is TRBJ2-6; D remains ambiguous. Trimming cost V 9 bases and J 2 bases, with 12 bases left between them. The germline V gene encodes CDR1 SGHTS and CDR2 YDEGEE. CDR3 length: 14 amino acids. Here the CDR3 reads CATSAETGANVLTF. The CDR3 nucleotides read TGTGCCACCTCGGCCGAGACTGGGGCCAACGTCCTGACTTTC.

V and J are TRBV7-2 and TRBJ2-5; 9 bases agree with TRBD1. Germline trimming cut 2 bases from V and 3 bases from J; bases unmatched to any gene: 4. Germline-derived CDR1 and CDR2 are SGHTA and FQGNSA. CDR3 size: 15 residues. The chain's CDR3 is CASSLYGQGKETQYF. The CDR3 DNA follows: TGTGCCAGCAGCTTATACGGACAGGGGAAAGAGACCCAGTACTTC. Variable domain in full (rest from reference TRBV7-2 and TRBJ2-5): GAGVSQSPSNKVTEKGKDVELRCDPISGHTALYWYRQSLGQGLEFLIYFQGNSAPDKSGLPSDRFSAERTGGSVSTLTIQRTQQEDSAVYLCASSLYGQGKETQYFGPGTRLLVL.

The V and J genes are TRBV7-8 and TRBJ1-1; no definite D call. CDR3 length: 15 amino acids. V was clipped by 6 bases and J by 5 bases, with 19 bases between them. Germline lookup yields CDR1 SGHVS and CDR2 FQNEAQ. CDR3 bases: TGTGCCAGCAGTATTCGGGAGGGTCGGGGAACTGAAGCTTTCTTT. Protein product: CASSIREGRGTEAFF.

The V gene is TRBV7-9, the J gene TRBJ2-7; D is uncertain. V lost 4 bases and J 7 bases, leaving 14 bases between the germline ends. CDR3 size: 13 residues. From germline, CDR1 is SEHNR and CDR2 FQNEAQ (reference sequence). CDR3 DNA sequence: TGTGCCAGCAGCTACGGAAAGGGCGGAGAGCAGTACTTC. As protein: CASSYGKGGEQYF.